These T cell receptor beta chains were read from a single sample in a study of T-cell reconstitution after alpha-beta-depleted transplantation in children. Each CDR3 protein is one row after TCRdb ran MiXCR on the PCR reads. The sample consists of about 610,000 distinct CDR3 sequences, under 12% of them appearing once. The sequencing used PBMCs from the stem cell graft donor, collected from the stem cell graft. Receptors originate from a human donor who donated a stem cell graft to a child with acute myeloid leukemia. Each CDR3 is given with its conserved first and last residue. D genes are given only for firm matches. The size of a clone is reported for some rows only, either as once, few or many, or as a class for expanded clones.

>few|-|TRBJ2-7|TRBV28
TGTGCCAGCAGTCCTCCCGGGACAGGACTAGCCGGGCAGTACTTC
CASSPPGTGLAGQYF
>-|-|TRBJ2-1|TRBV6-2/TRBV6-3
TGTGCCAGCATTCGAGACGAATTTCCGGGCAATGAGCAGTTCTTC
CASIRDEFPGNEQFF
>few|-|TRBJ1-1|TRBV5-1
TGCGCCAGCAGCTTGACCGGGTTGGGCACTGAAGCTTTCTTT
CASSLTGLGTEAFF
>many|-|TRBJ2-1|TRBV12-3/TRBV12-4
TGTGCCAGCAGCCTCAGCCACTCCTACAATGAGCAGTTCTTC
CASSLSHSYNEQFF
>many|TRBD2|TRBJ2-3|TRBV15
TGTGCCACCAGCAGAGAGGCTAGCGGGAGTCCGACAGATACGCAGTATTTT
CATSREASGSPTDTQYF
>many|TRBD1|TRBJ1-1|TRBV29-1
TGCAGCGTGGGACAGGGCCTCCAAGCTTTCTTT
CSVGQGLQAFF
>-|TRBD2|TRBJ2-3|TRBV12-3/TRBV12-4
TGTGCCAGCAGTCCGCGTCCGGGACTAGCGGGAGGAGATACGCAGTATTTT
CASSPRPGLAGGDTQYF
>few|-|TRBJ2-1|TRBV14
TGTGCCAGCAGCCAAGATCTGAGGGGGGGAAGCTCCTACAATGAGCAGTTCTTC
CASSQDLRGGSSYNEQFF
>few|-|TRBJ1-2|TRBV30
TGTGCCTGGACGGGCGGACTTTTTGGGAGCTTC
CAWTGGLFGSF
>-|TRBD2|TRBJ2-7|TRBV29-1
TGCAGCGTTGCTAGCGGGGGGGAGCAGTACTTC
CSVASGGEQYF
>-|-|TRBJ2-1|TRBV25-1
TGTGCCAGCAGGATGGGGGTGAGGCAGTTCTTC
CASRMGVRQFF
>-|-|TRBJ2-7|TRBV29-1
TGCAGCGTACTTCCCGTCGGGACACCCGAGAGCTCCTACGAGCAGTACTTC
CSVLPVGTPESSYEQYF
>many|-|TRBJ1-1|TRBV5-1
TGCGCCAGCAGCTTATGGGGCGGCACTGAAGCTTTCTTT
CASSLWGGTEAFF
>-|TRBD2|TRBJ2-1|TRBV7-2
TGTGCCAGCAGCACCCTGTCTAGCGGGAGGAAGGGTGAGCAGTTCTTC
CASSTLSSGRKGEQFF
>-|TRBD1|TRBJ1-4|TRBV20-1
TGCAGTGCGGTTAGGACAGGGTATGAAAAACTGTTTTTT
CSAVRTGYEKLFF
>-|-|TRBJ1-1|TRBV7-2
TGTGCCAGCAGGCCCTACGGGGGCAACACTGAAGCTTTCTTT
CASRPYGGNTEAFF
>-|-|TRBJ2-7|TRBV27
TGTGCCAGCAGTTTAATGAGCTCCTACGAGCAGTACTTC
CASSLMSSYEQYF
>-|TRBD2|TRBJ2-7|TRBV20-1
TGCAGTGCTGGGGACCGGGACTACCTCTACGAGCAGTACTTC
CSAGDRDYLYEQYF
>-|-|TRBJ2-1|TRBV6-2/TRBV6-3
TGTGCCAGCAGTTCCGCGGGTAGCGGACCTGACAATGAGCAGTTCTTC
CASSSAGSGPDNEQFF
>many|-|TRBJ1-1|TRBV7-2
TGTGCCAGCAGGCCACAGGGGAACACTGAAGCTTTCTTT
CASRPQGNTEAFF
>-|TRBD1|TRBJ2-1|TRBV27
TGTGCCAGCAGTTTCAAACAGGGGGCAGGCAATGAGCAGTTCTTC
CASSFKQGAGNEQFF
>-|TRBD2|TRBJ2-7|TRBV29-1
TGCAGCGTTGAAGCCCCTGGGGGTAGCGGGAGGGACTACGAGCAGTACTTC
CSVEAPGGSGRDYEQYF
>-|TRBD2|TRBJ2-7|TRBV5-1
TGCGCCAGCAGCTTGTTTAGCGGGAGTGAATACGAGCAGTACTTC
CASSLFSGSEYEQYF
>-|TRBD1|TRBJ1-5|TRBV18
TGTGCCAGCTCACCAACAGGGGGCCCCGATAGCAATCAGCCCCAGCATTTT
CASSPTGGPDSNQPQHF
>few|-|TRBJ2-3|TRBV12-3/TRBV12-4
TGTGCCAGCAGTTTGGGGATGACTAGGACAGATACGCAGTATTTT
CASSLGMTRTDTQYF
>many|TRBD2|TRBJ2-5|TRBV7-9
TGTGCCAGCAGCCCCGGACTAGCGGGAGTGGGAAGGCAAGAGACCCAGTACTTC
CASSPGLAGVGRQETQYF
>many|-|TRBJ1-1|TRBV12-3/TRBV12-4
TGTGCCAGCAGTCCCGACAAGGAAGCTTTCTTT
CASSPDKEAFF
>-|-|TRBJ2-7|TRBV27
TGTGCCAGCAGTTTATCACGGGGGATTTACGAGCAGTACTTC
CASSLSRGIYEQYF
>many|-|TRBJ1-1|TRBV29-1
TGCAGCGTTAATAAGAACACTGAAGCTTTCTTT
CSVNKNTEAFF
>-|TRBD2|TRBJ2-1|TRBV3-1
TGTGCCAGCAGCCGCCGTGGGCTAGCGGGAGCCAATGAGCAGTTCTTC
CASSRRGLAGANEQFF
>-|TRBD2|TRBJ2-3|TRBV9
TGTGCCAGCAGCGTCGGACTAGGAGCAACAGATACGCAGTATTTT
CASSVGLGATDTQYF
>many|-|TRBJ2-7|TRBV4-2
TGTGCCAGCAGCCAAGCGACAACTCTCTCCTACGAGCAGTACTTC
CASSQATTLSYEQYF
>-|-|TRBJ2-5|TRBV6-2/TRBV6-3
TGTGCCAGCAGACCACGGTGGGGCGAGAAAGAGACCCAGTACTTC
CASRPRWGEKETQYF
>-|-|TRBJ2-2|TRBV12-3/TRBV12-4
TGTGCCACCACCCCTGGGGACCCTCGGGCCGGGGAGCTGTTTTTT
CATTPGDPRAGELFF
>-|TRBD2|TRBJ2-1|TRBV4-3
TGCGCCAGCAGCCAAGGCGCTAGCGGTACCATATACAATGAGCAGTTCTTC
CASSQGASGTIYNEQFF
>-|TRBD2|TRBJ2-1|TRBV29-1
TGCAGCGTTGAAGATGGGTCTAGCGGGAGGACTTACAATGAGCAGTTCTTC
CSVEDGSSGRTYNEQFF
>many|TRBD2|TRBJ2-7|TRBV28
TGTGCCAGCAGTAAATGGACTAGCGGGAGTTACGAGCAGTACTTC
CASSKWTSGSYEQYF
>many|-|TRBJ1-1|TRBV28
TGTGCCAGCACAACGGACACTGAAGCTTTCTTT
CASTTDTEAFF
>once|-|TRBJ2-7|TRBV28
TGTGCCAGCAGGAGTGTCGGGGAGCAGTACTTC
CASRSVGEQYF
>-|-|TRBJ1-5|TRBV19
TGTGCCAGTAGTATAAGTGGACAGAGCAATCAGCCCCAGCATTTT
CASSISGQSNQPQHF
>few|TRBD2|TRBJ2-5|TRBV2
TGTGCCAGCACCCTTGGGACTAGCGGGGTACAAGAGACCCAGTACTTC
CASTLGTSGVQETQYF
>many|-|TRBJ2-1|TRBV28
TGTGCCAGCAGCGGGGCAGGGAAAGGAAATGAGCAGTTCTTC
CASSGAGKGNEQFF
>-|-|TRBJ1-3|TRBV29-1
TGCAGCGCTGGACAGAATGGAAACACCATATATTTT
CSAGQNGNTIYF
>few|TRBD1|TRBJ2-7|TRBV3-1
TGTGCCAGCAGCCAAACCGGGACAGGGACCTCCTACGAGCAGTACTTC
CASSQTGTGTSYEQYF
>few|-|TRBJ1-1|TRBV2
TGTGCCAGCATCCGACAGAAGAACACTGAAGCTTTCTTT
CASIRQKNTEAFF
>-|-|TRBJ2-5|TRBV20-1
TGCAGTGCTAGAGGCCAATACCAAGAGACCCAGTACTTC
CSARGQYQETQYF
>many|-|TRBJ2-1|TRBV29-1
TGCAGCGTGGCCCTAGTCACCAGGGCCTACAATGAGCAGTTCTTC
CSVALVTRAYNEQFF
>once|TRBD1|TRBJ2-1|TRBV7-9
TGTGCCAGCAGCTTCAGGACAGGAGGAAATGAGCAGTTCTTC
CASSFRTGGNEQFF